This TCR beta chain comes out of a study of cytomegalovirus exposure and HLA in healthy donors. Repertoires were generated with immunoSEQ multiplex PCR, while TCRdb's copy carries only in-frame clones and drops some. The sample carries some 190,000 clones, roughly 88% recorded once. V was cut by 2 bases and J by 4 bases, with 15 bases left in between. The germline V gene encodes CDR1 MNHNS and CDR2 SASEGT. The CDR3 runs to 16 residues. The sequenced sample consisted of PBMCs. This chain links TRBV6-1 with TRBJ1-3; TRBD1 might be the D (6 bases). The TCR was taken from a woman aged 18-29 years in good health and CMV-seronegative. The CDR3 nucleotides are TGTGCCAGCAGTGAATTTTCGCGGGGGCAGGGAAACACCATATATTTT. Its protein is CASSEFSRGQGNTIYF.